Many counts were recorded for the clone carrying this TCR beta chain. The sample belongs to a study of regulatory T cells in long-lasting Graves disease. The time point here: newly diagnosed GD, antithyroid drugs for less than 3 months. The TCR library used RNA extracted from PBMCs. It was by American Thyroid Association guidelines that Graves' disease was diagnosed. Arm-PCR with iRepertoire HTBI primers amplified the CDR3 regions for these TCR beta libraries. TCRdb ran MiXCR on the multiplex PCR reads and lists one entry per CDR3 protein. The sample consists of just over 600,000 distinct CDR3 sequences, less than 20% of them appearing once. These data also formed part of another study, on T cells in Graves' hyperthyroidism and ophthalmopathy. From that report: Initially, a first-round RT-PCR of the TCR CDR3 employed the HTBI primer set.

The clonotype was recovered from a woman aged 30 to 39 with Graves disease. Material: peripheral blood mononuclear cells (PBMCs), obtained at new diagnosis, from a patient treated with antithyroid drugs.

CDR3 loop: CASSKRQGAHGYTF. In DNA form, the CDR3 reads TGTGCCAGCAGTAAGAGACAGGGGGCTCATGGCTACACCTTC. V is TRBV6-1 and J is TRBJ1-2; 10 bases are a match to TRBD1. Per germline, CDR1 MNHNS and CDR2 SASEGT. Unmatched junction bases numbered 6, after V lost 5 bases and J lost 6 bases. CDR3 length: 14 residues.